This T cell receptor beta chain was documented in a study of T cells expressing NK-cell markers. TCRdb reprocessed the 5' RACE reads and keeps a single row for each CDR3 protein, giving no DNA. The listing records about 140,000 distinct CDR3 sequences. The source is a man younger than 35 in good health. Source material: blood T cells: a sorted CD56 or NKG2C T cell subset, CD4+ or CD8+ T cells, or bulk PBMC T cells (not recorded which).

This CDR3 is CSASSSVNTGELFF. The chain links TRBV20-1 to TRBJ2-2. The length of the CDR3 is 14 residues. Germline CDR1 reads DFQATT; CDR2 reads SNEGSKA (reference sequence).